This TCR beta chain was recorded in a study of beta chain features in type 1 diabetes. This clone turned up a few times. Its target is unknown. Looked up from germline, CDR1 is GTSNPN and CDR2 is SVGIG (reference sequence). The CDR3 runs to 12 residues. V was clipped by 2 bases and J by 4 bases, with 8 bases between them. The entirety of the isolated RNA underwent reverse transcription, so expressed TCRB transcripts were sequenced. The study sequenced naive, central memory and regulatory T cell samples to an average of roughly 3.8 million reads. Data came from immunoSEQ multiplex PCR; TCRdb stores just in-frame clones and leaves some out. The table shows 640,000 or so clones, with about an eighth occurring only once. Whole-study findings and limits: Naive, central memory and regulatory TCRB repertoires appeared more similar among patients than healthy donors. TCRB rearrangement may or may not be influenced by HLA type; here this remained unresolved. People with Type 1 diabetes carried modestly yet significantly shorter TCRB CDR3s in all four CD4+ subsets.

The TCR was taken from a man between 18 and 29 years old with type 1 diabetes. The rearrangement links TRBV30 to TRBJ1-2; D perhaps matches TRBD1 (5 bases). The sample consisted of naive CD4+ T cells from blood. The CDR3 DNA is TGTGCCTGGAGTCCCGGGGCCTATGGCTACACCTTC. It encodes CAWSPGAYGYTF.